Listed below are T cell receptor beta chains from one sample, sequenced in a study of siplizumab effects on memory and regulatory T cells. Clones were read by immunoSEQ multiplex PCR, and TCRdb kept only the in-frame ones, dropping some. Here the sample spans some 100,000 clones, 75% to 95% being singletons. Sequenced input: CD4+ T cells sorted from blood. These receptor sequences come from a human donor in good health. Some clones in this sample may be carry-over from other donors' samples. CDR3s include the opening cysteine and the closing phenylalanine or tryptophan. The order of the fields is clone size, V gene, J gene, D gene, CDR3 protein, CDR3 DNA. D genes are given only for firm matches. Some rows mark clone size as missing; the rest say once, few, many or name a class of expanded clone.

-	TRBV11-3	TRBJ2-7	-	CASSLESSYEQYF	TGTGCCAGCAGCTTAGAATCATCCTACGAGCAGTACTTC
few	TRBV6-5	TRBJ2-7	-	CASSYNLGLSYEQYF	TGTGCCAGCAGTTATAACTTAGGGCTATCCTACGAGCAGTACTTC
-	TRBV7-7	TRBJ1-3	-	CASSLAGSGNTIYF	TGTGCTAGCAGCTTAGCTGGGTCTGGAAACACCATATATTTT
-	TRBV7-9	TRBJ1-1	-	CASSLAERMNTEAFF	TGTGCCAGCAGCCTAGCCGAACGGATGAACACTGAAGCTTTCTTT
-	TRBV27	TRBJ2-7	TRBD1	CARDGPGQGAREQYF	TGTGCCAGGGACGGGCCGGGACAGGGGGCGCGAGAGCAGTACTTC
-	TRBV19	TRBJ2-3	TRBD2	CASSIGLAEDTQYF	TGTGCCAGTAGTATAGGACTAGCGGAAGATACGCAGTATTTT
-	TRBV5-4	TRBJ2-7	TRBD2	CASSPSRTSGTEQYF	TGTGCCAGCAGCCCCTCCAGGACTAGCGGGACCGAGCAGTACTTC
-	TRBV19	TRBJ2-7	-	CASSATEISGEQYF	TGTGCCAGTAGTGCAACAGAAATATCGGGCGAGCAGTACTTC
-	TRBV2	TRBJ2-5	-	CASNPVLAGLETQYF	TGTGCCAGCAACCCCGTGTTGGCGGGGTTGGAGACCCAGTACTTC
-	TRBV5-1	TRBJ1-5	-	CASSLDGQPQHF	TGCGCCAGCAGCTTGGACGGGCAGCCCCAGCATTTT
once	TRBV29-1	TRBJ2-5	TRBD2	CSVDASGSPQETQYF	TGCAGCGTTGACGCTAGCGGGAGTCCTCAAGAGACCCAGTACTTC
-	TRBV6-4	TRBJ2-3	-	CASKPFLASDTQYF	TGTGCCAGCAAGCCCTTCCTAGCGTCAGATACGCAGTATTTT
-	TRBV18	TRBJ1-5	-	CASSPQGSVNNQPQHF	TGTGCCAGCTCACCGCAGGGTTCGGTAAACAATCAGCCCCAGCATTTT
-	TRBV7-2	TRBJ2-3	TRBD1	CASSPGQGSDTQYF	TGTGCCAGCAGCCCGGGACAGGGTTCAGATACGCAGTATTTT
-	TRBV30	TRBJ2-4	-	CAWSPGVKNIQYF	TGTGCCTGGAGTCCGGGTGTCAAAAACATTCAGTACTTC
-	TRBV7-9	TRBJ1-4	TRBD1	CASSLPGQGSEKLFF	TGTGCCAGCAGCTTGCCGGGACAGGGGAGTGAAAAACTGTTTTTT
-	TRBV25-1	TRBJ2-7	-	CASSDELVIGQYF	TGTGCCAGCAGTGACGAACTGGTAATTGGGCAGTACTTC
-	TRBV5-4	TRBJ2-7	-	CASSLLGSSYEQYF	TGTGCCAGCAGCTTACTAGGAAGCTCCTACGAGCAGTACTTC
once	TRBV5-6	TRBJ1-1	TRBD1	CASSWDRAVTEAFF	TGTGCCAGCAGTTGGGACAGGGCGGTCACTGAAGCTTTCTTT
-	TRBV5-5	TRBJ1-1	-	CASSFDRTQKSEAFF	TGTGCCAGCAGCTTCGATCGAACTCAGAAGTCTGAAGCTTTCTTT
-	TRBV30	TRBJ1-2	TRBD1	CAWSLGQGWNGYTF	TGTGCCTGGAGTCTCGGACAGGGGTGGAATGGCTACACCTTC
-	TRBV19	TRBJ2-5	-	CASSIGLQETQYF	TGTGCCAGTAGTATCGGACTGCAAGAGACCCAGTACTTC
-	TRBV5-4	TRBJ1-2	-	CASSLPGQNYGYTF	TGTGCCAGCAGCTTGCCGGGACAAAACTATGGCTACACCTTC
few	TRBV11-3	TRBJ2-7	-	CASSPGLTYEQYF	TGTGCCAGCAGCCCCGGACTCACCTACGAGCAGTACTTC
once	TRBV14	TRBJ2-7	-	CASSQTRAEQYF	TGTGCCAGCAGCCAAACAAGGGCCGAGCAGTACTTC
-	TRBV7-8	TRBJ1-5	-	CASSPSGGGPGNQPQHF	TGTGCCAGCAGCCCGTCGGGCGGGGGCCCCGGCAATCAGCCCCAGCATTTT
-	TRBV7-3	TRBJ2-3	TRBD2	CASSLQPSGSTDTQYF	TGTGCCAGCAGCTTACAGCCTAGCGGGAGCACAGATACGCAGTATTTT
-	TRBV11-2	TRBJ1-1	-	CASSLGFVGNKAFF	TGTGCCAGCAGCTTAGGGTTCGTAGGTAATAAAGCTTTCTTT
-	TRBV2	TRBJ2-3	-	CASRSGRSHSTDTQYF	TGTGCCAGCCGAAGTGGGCGGAGTCATAGCACAGATACGCAGTATTTT
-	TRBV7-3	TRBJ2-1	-	CASSPRIGNEQFF	TGTGCCAGCAGCCCCAGGATCGGAAATGAGCAGTTCTTC